This entry features one T cell receptor beta chain sequence. The antigen remains undetermined. This entry belongs to a study of blood T cells in healthy people across ages. General observations from the study: Measured against age, TCR beta diversity per million T cells decreased in a roughly linear manner.

Germline V lookup: CDR1 SGHTA, CDR2 FQGTGA. With 1 base clipped from V and 11 bases from J, the junction kept 10 bases outside the gene matches. The CDR3 totals 15 residues. With a J-beta primer mix and a sample-barcoded 5' primer, a second PCR ran roughly 6 to 11 cycles. TCRdb re-called the 5' RACE reads with MiXCR, one entry per CDR3 protein. The table includes over 600,000 distinct CDR3 sequences, about 46% detected once. The V gene is TRBV7-3, the J gene TRBJ2-5; 10 bases fit TRBD2. The source is a man aged 80 or over in good health. The specimen was blood. The CDR3 loop reads CASSLSSGRFNEQYF. The CDR3 region has the DNA TGTGCCAGCAGCTTAAGTAGCGGGAGGTTCAATGAGCAGTACTTC.